Below are 31 T cell receptor beta chains sequenced from a single sample in a study of blood T cells in healthy people across ages (dated by TCRdb to about 2015). Libraries were built with 5' RACE. TCRdb records Illumina HiSeq 2500 as the sequencer. The second PCR ran for roughly 6 to 11 cycles and used a J-beta primer mix along with a sample-barcoded 5' primer. Using fastp at Q25 and MiXCR, TCRdb reprocessed the public reads and kept productive beta chains. Entries that share a CDR3 protein sequence are merged under the most common genes and DNA. The sample data list 1.5 million to 2 million distinct CDR3 sequences, and about 49% of these were observed just once. 2% to 2.5% of the sample comes from the top ten. Input material: blood. All receptors derive from a woman in her thirties or forties in good health.

This sequence joins TRBV12-3 or TRBV12-4 and TRBJ1-4; 7 positions agree with TRBD1. Losses at the gene ends were 6 bases for V and 3 bases for J; bases not matched to a gene: 10. The CDR3 has 16 residues. The CDR3 DNA reads as TGTGCCAGCAGCCGCCCATCCGGGACAGCTAATGAAAAACTGTTTTTT. Encoded protein: CASSRPSGTANEKLFF.

Only a few counts were recorded for this clonotype. J is TRBJ2-5 and V is TRBV29-1, with TRBD1 matching over 9 bases. The CDR3 is 12 residues long. V shed 8 bases, J shed 2 bases, and the junction held 3 bases outside the gene matches. The germline V gene encodes CDR1 SQVTM and CDR2 ANQGSEA. As DNA, the CDR3 is TGCAGCCTCGGGACAGGGCAAGAGACCCAGTACTTC. Translated: CSLGTGQETQYF.

This chain links TRBV5-1 with TRBJ2-4, with D unclear. The tail of the sequence fits TRBJ2-7 better, so the J call may be wrong. From germline, CDR1 is SGHRS and CDR2 YFSETQ. This CDR3 has 15 amino acids. DNA of the CDR3: TGCGCCAGCAGCTTGACGACCGGTGTTACCTACGAGCAGTACTTC. It codes for CASSLTTGVTYEQYF.

The chain recombines TRBV29-1 with TRBJ1-1; D remains unclear. The CDR3 totals 12 residues. The germline V gene has CDR1 SQVTM and CDR2 ANQGSEA. V was cut by 4 bases and J by 3 bases, with 9 bases left in between. CDR3 loop: CSVVGFDTEAFF. CDR3 nucleotide sequence: TGCAGCGTTGTGGGGTTTGACACTGAAGCTTTCTTT.

The V call is TRBV28, the J call TRBJ2-3; the D gene is possibly TRBD2 (5 bases). CDR3 length: 15 residues. V was clipped by 6 bases and J by 0 bases, with 13 bases between them. CDR1 and CDR2 from the germline V gene are MDHEN and SYDVKM. CDR3 in DNA: TGTGCCAGCAGCAGAGGACTTGATAGCACAGATACGCAGTATTTT. Its translation is CASSRGLDSTDTQYF.

This chain joins TRBV4-2 and TRBJ1-2, with no clear D. Germline lookup yields CDR1 LGHNA and CDR2 YNFKEQ. Trimming removed 0 bases from V and 1 base from J, with 12 bases in between. The CDR3 extends over 16 amino acids. CDR3 loop: CASSQDKLMGNYGYTF. The DNA for the CDR3 is TGTGCCAGCAGCCAAGACAAGCTGATGGGTAACTATGGCTACACCTTC.

This clonotype was counted between two and nine times. This rearrangement joins TRBV13 to TRBJ2-5, with D perhaps matching TRBD1 (6 bases). The tail of the sequence fits TRBJ2-7 better, so the J call may be wrong. This CDR3 contains 13 residues. CDR1 and CDR2 (germline): PRHDT, FYEKMQ (reference sequence). The CDR3 reads CASRIKQGGEQYF. As DNA, the CDR3 is TGTGCCAGCAGGATTAAACAGGGTGGCGAGCAGTACTTC.

The table lists this clonotype with a few counts. The rearrangement uses TRBV7-8 and TRBJ2-1; 9 bases are a match to TRBD1. The V gene end was trimmed by 3 bases and the J gene end by 5 bases; junction bases not matched to a gene: 5. The CDR3 runs 15 residues. Germline V gene data show CDR1 as SGHVS and CDR2 as FQNEAQ. CDR3 bases: TGTGCCAGCAGCTTCCGGGACAGGGTAGACAATGAGCAGTTCTTC. Encoded protein: CASSFRDRVDNEQFF.

This chain links TRBV6-6 with TRBJ2-3; 7 positions agree with TRBD1. The CDR3 runs 15 residues. Trimming cost V 5 bases and J 1 base; bases outside gene matches: 6. Germline lookup yields CDR1 MNHNY and CDR2 SVGAGI (reference sequence). The CDR3 loop reads CASSKDRRGTDTQYF. The CDR3 DNA reads as TGTGCCAGCAGTAAGGACAGGCGAGGCACAGATACGCAGTATTTT.

V usage is TRBV20-1 and J usage is TRBJ2-7; 8 positions agree with TRBD2. Germline V gene data show CDR1 as DFQATT and CDR2 as SNEGSKA (reference sequence). Unmatched junction bases numbered 13, after V lost 0 bases and J lost 3 bases. The CDR3 covers 17 residues. The CDR3 DNA is TGCAGTGCTAGAGACCCCAGTGCGGGGGGTTTTTACTACGAGCAGTACTTC. It is translated as CSARDPSAGGFYYEQYF.

The rearrangement uses TRBV12-3 or TRBV12-4 and TRBJ1-5; D call uncertain. The length of the CDR3 is 15 residues. Trimming cost V 6 bases and J 6 bases, with 18 bases left between them. The CDR3 spells CASSTHLGFFQPQHF. The DNA for the CDR3 is TGTGCCAGCAGCACCCACTTGGGGTTCTTTCAGCCCCAGCATTTT.

The chain is built from TRBV6-5 and TRBJ2-1; D may be TRBD1 (6 bases). The V gene's germline CDR1 is MNHEY and CDR2 SVGAGI. V lost 0 bases to trimming and J lost 2 bases, with 8 bases between them. The CDR3 is 15 residues long. CDR3 in DNA: TGTGCCAGCAGTTACTCGAAGGGGGCCTACAATGAGCAGTTCTTC. It yields the protein CASSYSKGAYNEQFF.

The genes are TRBV12-3 or TRBV12-4 and TRBJ2-1, with TRBD2 identical over 11 bases. The CDR3 extends over 15 amino acids. The V segment lost 2 bases and the J segment 9 bases; nucleotides outside the gene matches: 6. CDR3 sequence (DNA): TGTGCCAGCAGTTTAAGTAGCGGGGGGGTTAGTGAGCAGTTCTTC. Translating gives CASSLSSGGVSEQFF.

This chain connects TRBV6-6 to TRBJ2-4; D is unclear. This CDR3 is 11 amino acids long. Trimming removed 8 bases from V and 7 bases from J, with 9 bases in between. The V gene's germline CDR1 is MNHNY and CDR2 SVGAGI (reference sequence). The CDR3 nucleotides read TGTGCCAGCTTAAGTGGCAACATTCAGTACTTC. This encodes CASLSGNIQYF.

This sequence joins TRBV6-2 or TRBV6-3 and TRBJ2-7; 10 positions match TRBD1. Germline CDR1 and CDR2: MNHEY and SVGEGT. The ends lost 7 bases at V and 1 base at J; junction bases unmatched: 4. The CDR3 length is 14 residues. The CDR3: CASTDRGTSYEQYF. CDR3 DNA sequence: TGTGCCAGCACGGACAGGGGGACTTCCTACGAGCAGTACTTC.

In this sample, this clonotype turned up a few times. The genes are TRBV20-1 and TRBJ2-4; D is undetermined. V was pared by 3 bases and J by 6 bases, with 12 bases between. The CDR3 runs 13 residues. Germline V gene data show CDR1 as DFQATT and CDR2 as SNEGSKA (reference sequence). DNA of the CDR3: TGCAGTGCTAGCACAACTTCGATAAACATTCAGTACTTC. Translating gives CSASTTSINIQYF.

This clonotype was seen a few times. V usage is TRBV6-5 and J usage is TRBJ2-7, with a possible D match to TRBD2 (7 bases). V shed 0 bases and J shed 4 bases, with 19 bases lying between them. Germline CDR1 is MNHEY and CDR2 is SVGAGI. This CDR3 spans 17 amino acids. In nucleotides, the CDR3 is TGTGCCAGCAGTTACTCGAATCGGGGGGCGTCCCGGTACGAGCAGTACTTC. Its translation: CASSYSNRGASRYEQYF.

This clonotype was detected only a few times. The rearrangement uses TRBV5-1 and TRBJ2-4, with a tentative D call TRBD1 (6 bases). The germline V gene has CDR1 SGHRS and CDR2 YFSETQ. Deletions cut 1 base from V and 5 bases from J, with 10 bases between. The CDR3 runs 14 residues. CDR3 coding DNA: TGCGCCAGCAGCTTGCAGGGGCCGGAAAACATTCAGTACTTC. It yields the protein CASSLQGPENIQYF.

This chain uses TRBV7-2 with TRBJ2-5; the match to TRBD1 covers 12 bases. V lost 0 bases to trimming and J lost 5 bases; unmatched junction nucleotides: 4. The CDR3 runs 16 residues. Germline CDR1 and CDR2: SGHTA and FQGNSA. The CDR3 region has the DNA TGTGCCAGCAGCTTAGCGGGACAGGGGGCTTTCGAGACCCAGTACTTC. Encoded protein: CASSLAGQGAFETQYF.

The V and J genes are TRBV20-1 and TRBJ2-1; TRBD1 agrees at 10 bases. The CDR3 has 17 amino acids. Germline CDR1 is DFQATT and CDR2 is SNEGSKA (reference sequence). The junction had 10 bases not matched to a gene; V was cut back by 5 bases and J by 0 bases. In nucleotides, the CDR3 is TGCAGTGCTTTAATCCCGGGACAGGGGCTCTCCTACAATGAGCAGTTCTTC. Amino acid sequence: CSALIPGQGLSYNEQFF.

This clonotype was seen more than once but under ten times. CDR3 sequence reads: CSARPPGQGHEQYF. Written as DNA, the CDR3 is TGCAGTGCTAGACCACCGGGACAGGGTCACGAGCAGTACTTC. The V and J genes are TRBV20-1 and TRBJ2-7; 9 nucleotides agree with TRBD1. Germline V lookup: CDR1 DFQATT, CDR2 SNEGSKA (reference sequence). V lost 2 bases and J lost 5; bases outside the gene matches: 7. The CDR3 is 14 amino acids.

The chain recombines TRBV3-1 with TRBJ2-7, with D unclear. The CDR3 is made up of 14 amino acids. Deletions cut 0 bases from V and 6 bases from J, with 12 bases between. Germline values: CDR1 LGHDT, CDR2 YNNKEL (reference sequence). The CDR3 region is CASSQDIGRGEQYF. Here the CDR3 DNA reads TGTGCCAGCAGCCAAGATATAGGGCGCGGCGAGCAGTACTTC.

This sequence joins TRBV20-1 and TRBJ2-1; D call uncertain. The germline V gene has CDR1 DFQATT and CDR2 SNEGSKA (reference sequence). V was cut by 0 bases and J by 2 bases, with 8 bases left in between. This CDR3 is 14 amino acids long. The CDR3 bases are TGCAGTGCTAGAGATGTTAGGGCCTACAATGAGCAGTTCTTC. Protein sequence: CSARDVRAYNEQFF.

The rearrangement joins TRBV7-2 to TRBJ2-4; no clear D gene. The J call may be in error: the DNA end matches TRBJ2-7 better. The length of the CDR3 is 13 residues. Per germline, CDR1 SGHTA and CDR2 FQGNSA. The CDR3 is CASSLGIAYEQYF. DNA of the CDR3: TGTGCCAGCAGCTTAGGCATCGCCTACGAGCAGTACTTC.

This chain joins TRBV29-1 and TRBJ1-1; D is unclear. This CDR3 has 13 amino acids. The germline CDR1 and CDR2 sequences are SQVTM and ANQGSEA. V was pared by 0 bases and J by 5 bases, with 10 bases between. The CDR3 DNA follows: TGCAGCGTTGAAGATGCGGTAAGAACTGAAGCTTTCTTT. Its translation is CSVEDAVRTEAFF.

Note on this clonotype: At one end, the junction sequence differs from germline, possibly due to a read error. The gene calls are TRBV5-1 and TRBJ2-1; D might be TRBD1 (5 bases). This CDR3 is 14 amino acids long. Germline CDR1 is SGHRS and CDR2 is YFSETQ. The CDR3 loop reads CASILDTSYNEQFF. For the CDR3, the DNA is TGCGCCAGCATCTTGGACACATCATACAATGAGCAGTTCTTC. The complete variable domain, with remaining parts taken from reference TRBV5-1 and TRBJ2-1, reads KAGVTQTPRYLIKTRGQQVTLSCSPISGHRSVSWYQQTPGQGLQFLFEYFSETQRNKGNFPGRFSGRQFSNSRSEMNVSTLELGDSALYLCASILDTSYNEQFFGPGTRLTVL.

The CDR3 region is CATSEPGGAETQYF. Here the CDR3 DNA reads TGTGCCACCAGTGAACCAGGGGGCGCGGAGACCCAGTACTTC. The genes are TRBV24-1 and TRBJ2-5; 8 positions match TRBD1. In germline, CDR1 is KGHDR, CDR2 SFDVKD. V was pared by 4 bases and J by 5 bases, with 5 bases of the junction left unmatched. This CDR3 has 14 residues.

The J gene is TRBJ2-5, the V gene TRBV11-2, with 7 bases identical to TRBD1. The CDR3 has 15 residues. The germline V gene encodes CDR1 SGHAT and CDR2 FQNNGV. The junction had 12 bases not matched to a gene; V was cut back by 5 bases and J by 6 bases. CDR3 region: CASSPTSYRGQTQYF. As DNA, the CDR3 is TGTGCCAGCAGCCCGACAAGCTACAGGGGACAGACCCAGTACTTC.

On this clonotype itself: This may arise from a read error, as a much more abundant clone is one base away. This chain links TRBV4-3 with TRBJ2-5; D possibly corresponds to TRBD2 (5 bases). From germline, CDR1 is LGHNA and CDR2 YSLEER. The CDR3 sequence is 13 residues long. DNA for the CDR3: TGCGCCAGCAGCCAAGAGGGTTGGGAGACCCAGAACTTC. The encoded protein is CASSQEGWETQNF.

The V and J genes are TRBV20-1 and TRBJ2-5; D possibly corresponds to TRBD1 (5 bases). V dropped 3 bases and J dropped 0 bases, with 17 bases sitting between them. The CDR3 is made up of 16 amino acids. Looked up from germline, CDR1 is DFQATT and CDR2 is SNEGSKA (reference sequence). CDR3 residues: CSASPPRQNNQETQYF. In DNA, the CDR3 is TGCAGTGCTAGTCCGCCTCGACAGAATAACCAAGAGACCCAGTACTTC.

The chain links TRBV24-1 to TRBJ2-3; D is perhaps TRBD1 or TRBD2 (6 bases each). Germline V gene data show CDR1 as KGHDR and CDR2 as SFDVKD. This CDR3 is built from 15 residues. Trimming took off 3 bases at V and 5 bases at J, with 14 bases between the two ends. The CDR3 region is CATSDPRGELDTQYF. Written as DNA, the CDR3 is TGTGCCACCAGTGATCCAAGGGGGGAGTTAGATACGCAGTATTTT.